These 28 T cell receptor beta chains share one sample of origin, sequenced in a study of naive and memory T cell subsets. Alpha and beta constant region primers primed reverse transcription for blood and skin samples. TCRdb used MiXCR to reprocess the 5' RACE reads, holding one entry per CDR3 protein. The table includes tens of thousands of distinct CDR3 sequences, approximately 20% detected once. RNA was extracted from under 3 ml of whole blood of healthy adults. These receptors all come from a female donor in good health.

Ten or more counts support this clonotype. This chain connects TRBV2 to TRBJ1-1; the D is unclear. The V gene lost 0 bases and the J gene lost 1 base, with 6 bases spanning the gap. Germline values: CDR1 SNHLY, CDR2 FYNNEI. The CDR3 sequence is 14 residues long. CDR3 amino acids: CASSEAASNTEAFF. The CDR3 DNA reads as TGTGCCAGCAGTGAAGCAGCTTCGAACACTGAAGCTTTCTTT.

The table lists this clonotype with many counts. The V gene is TRBV5-1, the J gene TRBJ2-1; 11 bases match TRBD2. Germline CDR1 reads SGHRS; CDR2 reads YFSETQ. The CDR3 consists of 18 residues. V trimming: 5 bases; J trimming: 8 bases; junction bases outside the gene matches: 18. CDR3 nucleotides: TGCGCCAGCAGTCTCCCTAATCAGACTAGCGGGGTAAAGGATGAGCAGTTCTTC. Translation: CASSLPNQTSGVKDEQFF.

This clonotype came up once. V and J are TRBV12-3 or TRBV12-4 and TRBJ2-7; maybe TRBD1 (6 bases). The CDR3 has 14 amino acids. Trimming pared 5 bases from V and 2 bases from J, leaving 13 bases between. The DNA of the CDR3 is TGTGCCAGCAGTCCGAATACAGGGACCTACGAGCAGTACTTC. Translation gives CASSPNTGTYEQYF.

This clonotype appeared many times. The chain recombines TRBV7-9 with TRBJ1-2; D unclear. The germline CDR1 and CDR2 sequences are SEHNR and FQNEAQ (reference sequence). This CDR3 comprises 12 residues. Trimming removed 5 bases from V and 8 bases from J, with 12 bases in between. The CDR3 DNA reads TGTGCCAGCAGCCCTCTAACCCGGGGCTACACCTTC. Its translation is CASSPLTRGYTF.

This clonotype was counted at least ten times. This sequence joins TRBV12-3 or TRBV12-4 and TRBJ2-1; TRBD1 matches 7 bases. V trimming: 6 bases; J trimming: 8 bases; junction bases outside the gene matches: 7. The CDR3 length is 13 residues. The CDR3 DNA reads as TGTGCCAGCAGGGCAGGGGGAAGGTATGAGCAGTTCTTC. Translation: CASRAGGRYEQFF.

The chain uses TRBV2 and TRBJ1-1; maybe TRBD1 (5 bases). The CDR3 runs 14 residues. The V and J ends lost 6 bases and 1 base respectively, with 12 bases between them. Germline assignment: CDR1 SNHLY and CDR2 FYNNEI. Written as DNA, the CDR3 is TGTGCCAGCAGAGGGGACTCCTCGAACACTGAAGCTTTCTTT. Amino acids: CASRGDSSNTEAFF.

The chain has TRBV9 and TRBJ1-2; no definite D call. The V end was cut by 6 bases, the J end by 9 bases, with 9 bases between. The germline CDR1 and CDR2 sequences are SGDLS and YYNGEE. The CDR3 sequence is 10 residues long. As DNA, the CDR3 is TGTGCCAGCACGGGAGTTAGCTACACCTTC. It specifies CASTGVSYTF.

By share, this clonotype counts as medium-sized. J is TRBJ1-5 and V is TRBV11-2; D is ambiguous. The V and J ends lost 3 bases and 4 bases respectively, with 7 bases between them. The CDR3 runs to 13 residues. Germline values: CDR1 SGHAT, CDR2 FQNNGV. Written as DNA, the CDR3 is TGTGCCAGCAGCTTCGGCGGGAATCAGCCCCAGCATTTT. This encodes CASSFGGNQPQHF.

The genes are TRBV12-3 or TRBV12-4 and TRBJ2-3; the match to TRBD2 covers 8 bases. The CDR3 is made up of 15 amino acids. V lost 4 bases and J lost 0; bases outside the gene matches: 3. CDR3 sequence: CASSSQRGSTDTQYF. The CDR3 nucleotides read TGTGCCAGCAGTTCCCAGCGGGGGAGCACAGATACGCAGTATTTT.

This clonotype was seen at least ten times. The genes are TRBV20-1 and TRBJ2-3; 14 bases agree with TRBD2. V lost 6 bases and J lost 2; bases outside the gene matches: 10. The germline gives CDR1 DFQATT, CDR2 SNEGSKA (reference sequence). The CDR3 extends over 17 amino acids. CDR3 in amino acids: CSARTSGGSTPTDTQYF. CDR3 sequence (DNA): TGCAGTGCGCGGACTAGCGGGGGGTCTACCCCCACAGATACGCAGTATTTT.

This rearrangement joins TRBV7-2 to TRBJ2-7; the D is unclear. V was shortened by 3 bases and J by 2 bases, with 11 bases between the two germline ends. CDR1 is SGHTA, CDR2 FQGNSA, per germline. The CDR3 runs 14 residues. CDR3 coding DNA: TGTGCCAGCAGCTTCAGGACCGCCGCCTACGAGCAGTACTTC. As protein: CASSFRTAAYEQYF.

This clonotype showed up just a few times. The CDR3: CSARYWGTEAFF. The CDR3 nucleotides read TGCAGTGCTAGATATTGGGGGACTGAAGCTTTCTTT. The rearrangement uses TRBV20-1 and TRBJ1-1; D is perhaps TRBD1 (5 bases). V was trimmed by 2 bases and J by 5 bases, leaving 9 bases between them. Germline V lookup: CDR1 DFQATT, CDR2 SNEGSKA (reference sequence). This CDR3 is built from 12 residues.

This rearrangement joins TRBV7-2 to TRBJ2-5; 7 bases are a match to TRBD2. The V segment lost 1 base and the J segment 5 bases; nucleotides outside the gene matches: 7. CDR3 size: 15 residues. Per germline, CDR1 SGHTA and CDR2 FQGNSA. CDR3 nucleotide sequence: TGTGCCAGCAGCTTAGTCGGCGGGAGCTATGAGACCCAGTACTTC. Its translation: CASSLVGGSYETQYF.

The chain uses TRBV30 and TRBJ2-1; perhaps TRBD2 as D (5 bases). There are 14 residues in the CDR3. The V gene lost 0 bases and the J gene lost 5 bases, with 11 bases spanning the gap. The V gene's germline CDR1 is GTSNPN and CDR2 SVGIG (reference sequence). CDR3 region: CAWSVEGANNEQFF. CDR3 coding DNA: TGTGCCTGGAGTGTAGAGGGAGCGAACAATGAGCAGTTCTTC.

At least ten counts were recorded for this clonotype. The J gene is TRBJ2-7, the V gene TRBV18; no clear D gene. Germline CDR1 reads KGHSH; CDR2 reads LQKENI. Trimming left V 3 bases short and J 4 bases short, with 10 bases between. CDR3 length: 13 residues. As DNA, the CDR3 is TGTGCCAGCTCACCGAACACCAAGTACGAGCAGTACTTC. Translation: CASSPNTKYEQYF.

Sample share makes this clonotype medium-sized. V gene TRBV6-6 combines with J gene TRBJ1-5, with D possibly TRBD1 on 5 matching bases. V lost 2 bases to trimming and J lost 4 bases, with 12 bases between them. Germline CDR1 reads MNHNY; CDR2 reads SVGAGI (reference sequence). This CDR3 has 15 amino acids. This CDR3 is CASSYKGTSNQPQHF. Here the CDR3 DNA reads TGTGCCAGCAGTTACAAGGGGACGTCGAATCAGCCCCAGCATTTT.

This clonotype is categorized as medium-sized. This sequence joins TRBV11-2 and TRBJ2-1, with 8 bases that match TRBD2. Trimming took 2 bases from V and 7 from J; bases not matched to a gene: 10. Germline V lookup: CDR1 SGHAT, CDR2 FQNNGV. The CDR3 is 16 amino acids. The chain's CDR3 is CASSLMSGTRGNEQFF. In DNA form, the CDR3 reads TGTGCCAGCAGCTTAATGTCCGGGACTAGGGGAAATGAGCAGTTCTTC.

This clonotype showed up many times. V usage is TRBV25-1 and J usage is TRBJ1-5; D not resolved. The germline V gene has CDR1 MGHDK and CDR2 SYGVNS. The CDR3 extends over 14 amino acids. Trimming pared 5 bases from V and 3 bases from J, leaving 11 bases between. The CDR3 nucleotides read TGTGCCAGCAGTACGGACGCCTCCAATCAGCCCCAGCATTTT. This translates into CASSTDASNQPQHF.

This chain joins TRBV20-1 and TRBJ1-4; perhaps TRBD1 as D (6 bases). Between the trimmed V and J ends, which lost 3 bases and 3 bases, there was a span of 14 bases. The CDR3 is 15 residues long. The germline gives CDR1 DFQATT, CDR2 SNEGSKA (reference sequence). CDR3 nucleotides: TGCAGTGCTAGCGGCGGGGGGCTGGCTAATGAAAAACTGTTTTTT. Translation: CSASGGGLANEKLFF.

This clonotype came up many times. This chain joins TRBV12-3 or TRBV12-4 and TRBJ1-1; weak D call: TRBD1 (5 bases). This CDR3 comprises 13 residues. Trimming took off 6 bases at V and 1 base at J, with 9 bases between the two ends. The CDR3 sequence: CASRETANTEAFF. CDR3 nucleotide sequence: TGTGCCAGCAGAGAGACAGCGAACACTGAAGCTTTCTTT.

The chain combines TRBV20-1 with TRBJ1-2, with D possibly TRBD1 on 5 matching bases. V was shortened by 1 base and J by 2 bases, with 14 bases between the two germline ends. Germline V lookup: CDR1 DFQATT, CDR2 SNEGSKA (reference sequence). The CDR3 is made up of 15 amino acids. The CDR3 protein is CSARAPGLKNYGYTF. DNA of the CDR3: TGCAGTGCTAGAGCTCCGGGACTCAAAAACTATGGCTACACCTTC.

The rearrangement links TRBV29-1 to TRBJ1-5, with 9 bases that match TRBD1. CDR3 length: 15 residues. Per germline, CDR1 SQVTM and CDR2 ANQGSEA. The ends lost 6 bases at V and 2 bases at J; junction bases unmatched: 8. The CDR3 is CSVLDRGDGNQPQHF. CDR3 nucleotides: TGCAGCGTCCTGGACAGGGGTGATGGCAATCAGCCCCAGCATTTT.

This clonotype was counted ten times or more. V usage is TRBV6-6 and J usage is TRBJ1-5; D gene uncertain. Germline V CDR1 and CDR2: MNHNY, SVGAGI (reference sequence). This CDR3 contains 11 residues. V was trimmed by 8 bases and J by 4 bases, leaving 6 bases between them. The CDR3 bases are TGTGCCAGCCGTGGGAATCAGCCCCAGCATTTT. Protein product: CASRGNQPQHF.

This clonotype was counted only a few times. The chain combines TRBV9 with TRBJ2-7; tentative D call: TRBD2 (6 bases). Germline CDR1 SGDLS, CDR2 YYNGEE. This CDR3 has 14 residues. Deletions cut 2 bases from V and 6 bases from J, with 15 bases between. CDR3 sequence (DNA): TGTGCCAGCAGCGTGACCGGAGGGCAGGGCGAGCAGTACTTC. Amino acid sequence: CASSVTGGQGEQYF.

The chain has TRBV5-1 and TRBJ2-5; D gene uncertain. Trimming shortened V by 4 bases and J by 0 bases, and 4 bases separated the two germline ends. Germline assignment: CDR1 SGHRS and CDR2 YFSETQ. This CDR3 is 12 amino acids long. CDR3 nucleotide sequence: TGCGCCAGCAGCGACAACCAAGAGACCCAGTACTTC. It specifies CASSDNQETQYF.

By frequency in the sample, this clonotype is medium-sized. The genes are TRBV20-1 and TRBJ2-7; the D gene is possibly TRBD2 (5 bases). There are 12 residues in the CDR3. Germline CDR1 and CDR2: DFQATT and SNEGSKA (reference sequence). V was cut by 3 bases and J by 5 bases, with 11 bases left in between. Here the CDR3 DNA reads TGCAGTGCTAGGGTAGCGTCGGACGAGCAGTACTTC. Translation gives CSARVASDEQYF.

This clonotype appeared a single time. The CDR3 end shows no conserved phenylalanine or tryptophan, and so a read error is likely. This chain connects TRBV20-1 to TRBJ2-1, with D uncertain. The CDR3 is 14 amino acids. Trimming shortened V by 6 bases and J by 0 bases, and 12 bases separated the two germline ends. The germline CDR1 and CDR2 sequences are DFQATT and SNEGSKA (reference sequence). CDR3 DNA: TGCAGTGCCCTCCATCAGAGCTCCTACAATGAGCAGTTCTAC. Translated: CSALHQSSYNEQFY.

This clonotype was seen more than once but under ten times. The rearrangement uses TRBV29-1 and TRBJ2-1; D is undetermined. V was shortened by 5 bases and J by 7 bases, with 12 bases between the two germline ends. The CDR3 sequence is 12 residues long. CDR1 SQVTM and CDR2 ANQGSEA come from the germline V gene. CDR3 protein: CSVHVVGNEQFF. The CDR3 region has the DNA TGCAGCGTTCACGTAGTCGGAAATGAGCAGTTCTTC.